These T cell receptor beta chains were read from a single sample in a study of OX40 agonist ivuxolimab in advanced cancers. Profiling relied on immunoSEQ multiplex PCR, and the TCRdb table lists in-frame clones only, not all of them. The sample lists 50,000 to 60,000 clones; about four fifths were seen once. The input for sequencing was CD4+ or CD8+ T cells sorted from blood, taken in a trial of the OX40 agonist ivuxolimab. The receptor source for this set is an adult with an advanced solid tumor such as melanoma, head and neck, liver or kidney cancer. CDR3s include the opening cysteine and the closing phenylalanine or tryptophan.

j_call	v_call	cdr3_aa
TRBJ1-5	TRBV19	CASCDRENSNQPQHF
TRBJ2-5	TRBV5-6	CASSLVQRGGRETQYF
TRBJ1-2	TRBV9	CASHGGISGYTF
TRBJ1-3	TRBV14	CASSQESSGNTIYF
TRBJ1-2	TRBV10-3	CAISESKDRGGYGYTF
TRBJ1-1	TRBV19	CASSAWGGARTEAFF
TRBJ1-6	TRBV28	CASSPRGASYNSPLHF
TRBJ2-4	TRBV6-1	CASRHRVAKNIQYF
TRBJ1-2	TRBV6-6	CASRPFQGSYGYTF
TRBJ1-1	TRBV29-1	CSVEGGQGRLNTEAFF
TRBJ2-3	TRBV27	CASKAYSSRADTQYF
TRBJ2-2	TRBV27	CASSFGRDTGELFF
TRBJ1-5	TRBV2	CASSEGRVIQPQHF
TRBJ2-3	TRBV18	CASSPAGQTDTQYF
TRBJ1-1	TRBV6-5	CASSYQDSYEAFF
TRBJ1-6	TRBV28	CASSLWGLRIGDENSPLHF
TRBJ1-5	TRBV2	CASSVLPGATGQPQHF
TRBJ2-7	TRBV4-1	CASSHTSDSYEQYF
TRBJ1-2	TRBV27	CASSLFGPLGDYGYTF
TRBJ1-5	TRBV2	CASSDPGDRQPQHF
TRBJ2-1	TRBV19	CASSIGTGGKTNEQFF
TRBJ1-6	TRBV6-1	CASSTTGVASPLHF
TRBJ1-1	TRBV5-1	CASSLFMNTEAFF
TRBJ1-2	TRBV5-5	CASSGTGDDYGYTF
TRBJ2-3	TRBV11-2	CASSSADRRTDTQYF
TRBJ2-2	TRBV30	CAWSVSRTGDTGELFF
TRBJ1-5	TRBV7-8	CASSGMGGNVGNQPQHF
TRBJ1-2	TRBV19	CASSPQGNYGYTF
TRBJ2-5	TRBV27	CASSLSLGGSGVAETQYF
TRBJ1-3	TRBV21-1	CASSKEGGSGNTIYF
TRBJ2-5	TRBV7-9	CAAGRGETQYF
TRBJ1-6	TRBV2	CAGKGQGNSPLHF
TRBJ1-2	TRBV4-2	CASSFGHYGYTF
TRBJ2-1	TRBV7-6	CASSRTGNEQFF
TRBJ2-3	TRBV7-2	CASSWQGSDTQYF
TRBJ1-2	TRBV27	CASSLLARTDYGYTF
TRBJ1-3	TRBV7-8	CASSLESSSGNTIYF
TRBJ2-2	TRBV9	CASSGLEGQGTGELFF
TRBJ2-7	TRBV7-2	CASSLSSGSSYEQYF
TRBJ2-3	TRBV10-3	CAISVRGGIDTQYF
TRBJ2-2	TRBV6-1	CASSDGQGAPGELFF
-	TRBV19	CASSMSTAAPSYEQYF
TRBJ2-1	TRBV7-8	CASSSTGTTYNEQFF
TRBJ1-5	TRBV6-5	CASSLRSSNQPQHF
TRBJ2-3	TRBV29-1	CSVAGPPSTDTQYF